This T cell receptor (beta chain) was observed in a study of blood T cell repertoires in COVID-19. Study details: Nucleic acid was either cDNA or gDNA, and it came from T cells, B-cell-depleted T cells, or PBMCs.

Libraries were prepared by immunoSEQ multiplex PCR; TCRdb keeps only in-frame clonotypes and omits some of them. The table lists tens of thousands of clones, about 91% of them singletons, with roughly 6.1% in the top ten. This clone turned up a few times. The material sequenced was peripheral blood. This TCR was sampled from a woman aged 45 to 65 with acute or convalescent COVID-19.

In DNA form, the CDR3 reads TGTGCCTGGAGTTCCCTTCACGGGACTGGAGAAAAACTGTTTTTT. Translation: CAWSSLHGTGEKLFF. This chain joins TRBV30 and TRBJ1-4, with a weak D call TRBD1 (5 bases). This CDR3 region has 15 residues. Germline V CDR1 and CDR2: GTSNPN, SVGIG (reference sequence). Trimming removed 2 bases from V and 8 bases from J, with 18 bases in between.